Listed below are T cell receptor beta chains from one sample, sequenced in a study of blood T cell repertoires in COVID-19. Measured with immunoSEQ multiplex PCR; TCRdb has only the in-frame clones, and not every one. The data hold 50,000 or so clones, with 91% observed a single time. Sequencing was performed on peripheral blood. Every receptor here comes from a man between 65 and 85 years old with active COVID-19. Each CDR3 is given without its conserved first and last residue. D genes are given only for firm matches. A clone size is listed for some rows: how often the clone was seen (once, few, many), or a class if it is expanded.

TRBV19	TRBD1	TRBJ1-5	-	12	ATNYRGQGQPQH
TRBV7-9	-	TRBJ2-3	-	14	ASSPRGTLATDTQY
TRBV9	TRBD1	TRBJ1-4	few	13	ASSQTGGYGEKLF
TRBV24-1	TRBD1	TRBJ1-1	once	11	ATSDPGTGGAF
TRBV7-3	-	TRBJ1-5	-	12	ASSLTHSNQPQH
TRBV19	-	TRBJ2-7	-	12	ASSMRQGSYEQY
TRBV5-1	TRBD1	TRBJ1-2	once	13	ASRPEDRGNYGYT
TRBV12-3/TRBV12-4	TRBD1	TRBJ1-2	-	11	ASSLGQGYGYT
TRBV7-9	-	TRBJ2-3	-	16	ASSSSGSLGGYTDTQY
TRBV7-2	-	TRBJ1-6	-	14	ASSPRGGPINSPLH
TRBV7-2	-	TRBJ2-1	-	11	ASSLERFNEQF
TRBV9	-	TRBJ2-5	-	11	ASSVAGFETQY
TRBV5-4	-	TRBJ2-2	-	12	ASSSNKNTGELF
TRBV7-2	-	TRBJ1-2	-	13	ASSLVAGIGYGYT